What follows are 25 T cell receptor beta chains derived from one specimen sequenced in a study of CD8+ T cells in alopecia areata. The sequencing template was cDNA reverse transcribed from extracted RNA. Libraries were prepared by immunoSEQ multiplex PCR; TCRdb keeps only in-frame clonotypes and omits some of them. This repertoire shows tens of thousands of clones, approximately 60% found once; its top ten account for around a sixth. Material: CD8+ T cells sorted from blood, obtained at week 0. The origin of the receptors is a human donor with alopecia areata.

Only one count was recorded for this clone. The chain has TRBV5-1 and TRBJ1-4, with D unresolved. Germline CDR1 SGHRS, CDR2 YFSETQ. The V end lost 5 bases, the J end lost 16 bases, and 12 bases lay between the germline ends. The CDR3 is made up of 10 amino acids. CDR3 DNA sequence: TGCGCCAGCAGTCAGCCAGGCCCGTTTTTT. It codes for CASSQPGPFF.

This clone was recorded a few times. J is TRBJ1-2 and V is TRBV7-9, with TRBD1 as a possible D gene (5 bases). Germline CDR1 is SEHNR and CDR2 is FQNEAQ (reference sequence). V shed 4 bases and J shed 6 bases, with 9 bases lying between them. The CDR3 has 12 amino acids. The CDR3 region has the DNA TGTGCCAGCAGCTCGGGGGTTGATGGCTACACCTTC. Its protein product is CASSSGVDGYTF. Supplemented by reference TRBV7-9 and TRBJ1-2, the full variable domain reads DTGVSQNPRHKITKRGQNVTFRCDPISEHNRLYWYRQTLGQGPEFLTYFQNEAQLEKSRLLSDRFSAERPKGSFSTLEIQRTEQGDSAMYLCASSSGVDGYTFGSGTRLTVV.

This clone was seen only once. The chain has TRBV7-9 and TRBJ2-7; no clear D. The CDR3 spans 11 residues. The V gene's germline CDR1 is SEHNR and CDR2 FQNEAQ (reference sequence). With 4 bases removed from V and 6 bases from J, the gap between germline ends came to 7 bases. CDR3: CASSSTPEQYF. CDR3 nucleotide sequence: TGTGCCAGCAGCTCGACACCCGAGCAGTACTTC.

The chain carries TRBV5-1 and TRBJ1-4; D is ambiguous. The germline V gene has CDR1 SGHRS and CDR2 YFSETQ. The CDR3 runs 14 residues. V was clipped by 1 base and J by 7 bases, with 11 bases between them. In nucleotides, the CDR3 is TGCGCCAGCAGCTTGAGGCAGCCCGGTGAAAAACTGTTTTTT. Its translation is CASSLRQPGEKLFF.

CDR3: CASTQGLITGELFF. The CDR3 DNA is TGCGCCAGTACTCAGGGACTGATCACCGGGGAGCTGTTTTTT. V and J are TRBV4-3 and TRBJ2-2, with TRBD2 as a possible D gene (6 bases). This CDR3 spans 14 amino acids. Trimming stripped 9 bases from V and 4 bases from J, with 15 bases between. The germline gives CDR1 LGHNA, CDR2 YSLEER.

This clone was found a few times. The V and J genes are TRBV27 and TRBJ2-1, with D maybe TRBD2 (6 bases). Germline lookup yields CDR1 MNHEY and CDR2 SMNVEV (reference sequence). The CDR3 is 14 amino acids. Trimming pared 8 bases from V and 0 bases from J, leaving 11 bases between. CDR3 DNA: TGTGCCAGCGGGACTGGGAGCTCCTACAATGAGCAGTTCTTC. Its translation is CASGTGSSYNEQFF.

The chain has TRBV27 and TRBJ2-7; D might be TRBD1 (5 bases). Trimming took off 2 bases at V and 1 base at J, with 9 bases between the two ends. This CDR3 contains 14 residues. Germline V lookup: CDR1 MNHEY, CDR2 SMNVEV (reference sequence). CDR3 sequence: CASSLGALSYEQYF. The DNA of the CDR3 is TGTGCCAGCAGTTTAGGGGCCTTATCCTACGAGCAGTACTTC.

This rearrangement joins TRBV5-6 to TRBJ2-1; TRBD2 aligns across 7 bases. The CDR3 loop spans 11 amino acids. Looked up from germline, CDR1 is SGHDT and CDR2 is YYEEEE. With V trimmed by 7 bases and J by 13 bases, 8 bases remained unmatched. In DNA form, the CDR3 reads TGTGCCAGCGTGCGGGGGTCCGAACAGTTCTTC. Translated: CASVRGSEQFF. The whole variable domain, filled in from reference TRBV5-6 and TRBJ2-1, reads DAGVTQSPTHLIKTRGQQVTLRCSPKSGHDTVSWYQQALGQGPQFIFQYYEEEERQRGNFPDRFSGHQFPNYSSELNVNALLLGDSALYLCASVRGSEQFFGPGTRLTVL.

This clone was detected only once. The chain has TRBV5-1 and TRBJ2-7; TRBD1 is a possible D gene (5 bases). V was cut by 0 bases and J by 5 bases, with 6 bases left in between. CDR1 and CDR2 from the germline V gene are SGHRS and YFSETQ. This CDR3 is 12 amino acids long. The CDR3 DNA follows: TGCGCCAGCAGCTTGGTCAGGGACGAGCAGTACTTC. It yields the protein CASSLVRDEQYF.

V gene TRBV7-9 combines with J gene TRBJ2-2; 11 nucleotides line up with TRBD1. The germline gives CDR1 SEHNR, CDR2 FQNEAQ (reference sequence). The CDR3 spans 15 residues. The junction had 5 bases not matched to a gene; V was cut back by 5 bases and J by 6 bases. For the CDR3, the DNA is TGTGCCAGCAGCCCCGGACAGGGGGCGGCCGGGGAGCTGTTTTTT. It encodes CASSPGQGAAGELFF. Using reference TRBV7-9 and TRBJ2-2 for the parts outside the CDR3, the full variable domain is DTGVSQNPRHKITKRGQNVTFRCDPISEHNRLYWYRQTLGQGPEFLTYFQNEAQLEKSRLLSDRFSAERPKGSFSTLEIQRTEQGDSAMYLCASSPGQGAAGELFFGEGSRLTVL.

This clone has only a few counts. At one boundary the junction diverges from the germline segment, which might be a read error. The chain has TRBV11-2 and TRBJ2-7, with D possibly matching TRBD2 (5 bases). CDR1 and CDR2 (germline): SGHAT, FQNNGV. The CDR3 runs to 15 residues. In nucleotides, the CDR3 is TGCGCCAGCAGCCAAGGCGTCACGGGGTTCTACGAGCAGTACTTC. Encoded protein: CASSQGVTGFYEQYF.

The rearrangement joins TRBV5-6 to TRBJ2-5; D gene unclear. This CDR3 has 15 residues. Trimming took 0 bases from V and 4 from J, leaving 13 bases between them. CDR1 is SGHDT, CDR2 YYEEEE, per germline. In nucleotides, the CDR3 is TGTGCCAGCAGCTTGGTAGCAGGCGCCCGAGAGACCCAGTACTTC. Translated: CASSLVAGARETQYF. Based on the CDR3 plus reference TRBV5-6 and TRBJ2-5, the full variable domain is DAGVTQSPTHLIKTRGQQVTLRCSPKSGHDTVSWYQQALGQGPQFIFQYYEEEERQRGNFPDRFSGHQFPNYSSELNVNALLLGDSALYLCASSLVAGARETQYFGPGTRLLVL.

The rearrangement links TRBV4-1 to TRBJ2-4; D ambiguous. The CDR3 is 14 amino acids. Trimming shortened V by 0 bases and J by 8 bases, and 11 bases separated the two germline ends. Germline V gives CDR1 MGHRA, CDR2 YSYEKL. The CDR3 DNA is TGCGCCAGCAGCCAAGATGGGCAGTTGGACATTCAGTACTTC. This translates into CASSQDGQLDIQYF.

This clone showed up just a few times. The chain joins TRBV6-1 to TRBJ2-7; 11 bases map to TRBD1. Per germline, CDR1 MNHNS and CDR2 SASEGT. The V segment lost 4 bases and the J segment 2 bases; nucleotides outside the gene matches: 19. The CDR3 covers 20 residues. As DNA, the CDR3 is TGTGCCAGCAGTGGTCCGGGAGCGGACAGGGGGCGATCCGTGGCCTACGAGCAGTACTTC. This encodes CASSGPGADRGRSVAYEQYF.

This clone was seen more than once but under ten times. The genes are TRBV5-1 and TRBJ2-1, with D unclear. The CDR3 is 16 residues long. CDR1 and CDR2 from the germline V gene are SGHRS and YFSETQ. Trimming left V 0 bases short and J 0 bases short, with 10 bases between. DNA of the CDR3: TGCGCCAGCAGCTTGGCCCGAGAGAGCTCCTACAATGAGCAGTTCTTC. Translation: CASSLARESSYNEQFF.

The chain has TRBV4-2 and TRBJ2-1; 7 bases align to TRBD2. J lost 7 bases, V lost 4 bases, and 4 bases had no gene match. Germline CDR1 reads LGHNA; CDR2 reads YNFKEQ. This CDR3 region has 13 residues. The CDR3 region has the DNA TGTGCCAGCAGCCGGGGGGGAGGGAATGAGCAGTTCTTC. Amino acid sequence: CASSRGGGNEQFF.

The chain is built from TRBV4-3 and TRBJ1-1; D is perhaps TRBD1 (5 bases). Germline V gives CDR1 LGHNA, CDR2 YSLEER. V lost 1 base and J 7 bases, leaving 10 bases between the germline ends. This CDR3 is built from 13 residues. CDR3 amino acids: CASSQARGSEAFF. In DNA, the CDR3 is TGCGCCAGCAGCCAAGCGCGGGGCAGTGAAGCTTTCTTT.

This clone occurred once. This chain uses TRBV5-1 with TRBJ2-2; a weak D match, TRBD2 (6 bases). This CDR3 has 13 residues. CDR1 and CDR2 (germline): SGHRS, YFSETQ. Trimming left V 5 bases short and J 4 bases short, with 9 bases between. CDR3 in amino acids: CASRLASTGELFF. The CDR3 DNA reads as TGCGCCAGCAGACTAGCCTCCACCGGGGAGCTGTTTTTT.

The genes are TRBV7-9 and TRBJ2-2, with a weak D call TRBD1 (5 bases). Germline CDR1 reads SEHNR; CDR2 reads FQNEAQ (reference sequence). The CDR3 has 14 amino acids. Trimming stripped 5 bases from V and 6 bases from J, with 13 bases between. The DNA for the CDR3 is TGTGCCAGCAGCGTGCAGGGTCCCGCCGGGGAGCTGTTTTTT. It translates to CASSVQGPAGELFF. Full variable domain (missing parts from reference TRBV7-9 and TRBJ2-2): DTGVSQNPRHKITKRGQNVTFRCDPISEHNRLYWYRQTLGQGPEFLTYFQNEAQLEKSRLLSDRFSAERPKGSFSTLEIQRTEQGDSAMYLCASSVQGPAGELFFGEGSRLTVL.

This clone was seen a handful of times. This chain connects TRBV7-8 to TRBJ2-4, with TRBD2 matching 11 bases. Per the germline V gene, CDR1 is SGHVS and CDR2 is FQNEAQ. J lost 4 bases, V lost 5 bases, and 7 bases had no gene match. The CDR3 runs 16 residues. The DNA for the CDR3 is TGTGCCAGCAGCCCTCCGGGACTAGCGGCTAAAAACATTCAGTACTTC. It translates to CASSPPGLAAKNIQYF.

This chain joins TRBV30 and TRBJ2-7; D perhaps matches TRBD1 (5 bases). The V gene's germline CDR1 is GTSNPN and CDR2 SVGIG (reference sequence). The CDR3 sequence is 12 residues long. V was trimmed by 4 bases and J by 2 bases, leaving 9 bases between them. The CDR3: CAWTGPTYEQYF. The CDR3 region has the DNA TGTGCCTGGACAGGGCCTACCTACGAGCAGTACTTC.

This rearrangement joins TRBV28 to TRBJ1-4; tentative D call: TRBD1 (5 bases). The ends were cut back, 6 bases at V and 0 bases at J, with 8 bases in the middle. This CDR3 contains 14 residues. CDR1 and CDR2 from the germline V gene are MDHEN and SYDVKM. The CDR3, as DNA: TGTGCCAGCAGAGACAGATCAACTAATGAAAAACTGTTTTTT. Translation: CASRDRSTNEKLFF.

V is TRBV27 and J is TRBJ2-5; 12 positions match TRBD1. CDR1 and CDR2 (germline): MNHEY, SMNVEV (reference sequence). This CDR3 spans 15 amino acids. J gave up 4 bases and V 5 bases, and 5 bases lay outside the gene matches. The CDR3 spells CASSTGTGGLETQYF. CDR3 coding DNA: TGTGCCAGCAGTACCGGGACAGGGGGCCTAGAGACCCAGTACTTC.

The CDR3 bases are TGTGCCAGCAGCTCGGGGACAGGGGAGTTCATTCAGTACTTC. Translation: CASSSGTGEFIQYF. The rearrangement links TRBV5-4 to TRBJ2-4; TRBD1 matches at 10 bases. This CDR3 region has 14 residues. V shed 3 bases and J 9 bases; nucleotides not matched to a gene: 6. Germline CDR1 and CDR2: SGHNT and YYREEE (reference sequence).

The rearrangement uses TRBV29-1 and TRBJ2-2; D is possibly TRBD1 (7 bases). Germline CDR1 SQVTM, CDR2 ANQGSEA. V was cut by 8 bases and J by 4 bases, with 11 bases left in between. There are 12 residues in the CDR3. CDR3 residues: CSSQGGTGELFF. In DNA form, the CDR3 reads TGCAGCTCCCAGGGGGGCACCGGGGAGCTGTTTTTT.